The following is a T cell receptor beta chain sequence with its context. The antigen remains undetermined. Distinct nucleotide sequences in the sample also encode this CDR3. The treatment is: oral pan-JAK inhibitor, 5-10 mg twice daily. Sorted populations comprised CD4+ and CD8+ T cells obtained from PBMCs. This entry belongs to a study of CD8+ T cells in alopecia areata. Study-level background: Among treated patients, oral tofacitinib was administered at 5 to 10 mg twice daily.

The study, taken as a whole, reports: The treated group had a single nonresponder, limiting CD8+ expansion-response conclusions. While patients received tofacitinib, many expanded lesional clones remained present in scalp and blood.

Extracted from the samples, RNA was reverse transcribed into cDNA to serve as the sequencing template. TCRdb keeps only in-frame clones here, not all; method: immunoSEQ multiplex PCR. The data show fewer than 100,000 clones, approximately 70% seen once. CDR3 length: 14 residues. CDR1 is SGHTA and CDR2 is FQGTGA in the germline V gene. Trimming cost V 5 bases and J 1 base, with 9 bases left between them. This TCR was sampled from a human donor with alopecia areata. This rearrangement joins TRBV7-3 to TRBJ2-1; D might be TRBD1 (6 bases). The sequencing here drew on CD8+ T cells sorted from blood, taken at week 44, from a patient treated with tofacitinib. The DNA for the CDR3 is TGTGCCAGCAGCCCGGGGACATCCTACAATGAGCAGTTCTTC. It encodes CASSPGTSYNEQFF.